This T cell receptor beta chain came from a study of shared clonotypes between healthy human individuals. Study at large: Three CD4 naive, three CD4 memory, two CD8 naive and one CD8 memory plate were used per donor. Study results and caveats: The four-donor shared clonotypes exceeded non-shared clonotypes in generation probability, with non-shared ones scoring lower.

CDR3 length: 13 amino acids. The germline gives CDR1 MDHEN, CDR2 SYDVKM. V lost 2 bases and J lost 1, with 5 bases in between. Recent acute infections and vaccinations were absent in the healthy HIV-negative adult donors. Naive CD45RA+ and memory CD45RA-negative subsets were split from CD4+ cells. For this clone: What it binds is not known. Within the sample, other DNA sequences also encode this same CDR3.

The assay was immunoSEQ multiplex PCR, and TCRdb's table has in-frame clones only and misses some. This sample has a few million clones, with more than 80% found just once. This TCR came from a young man in good health. Some clones in this sample may be carry-over from other donors' samples. Sequenced: naive CD4+ T cells from PBMCs. Subset reported: CD45RA+ positively selected. The chain has TRBV28 and TRBJ1-2; D ambiguous. CDR3 nucleotides: TGTGCCAGCAGTTTAGGGCTTAACTATGGCTACACCTTC. Translated: CASSLGLNYGYTF.